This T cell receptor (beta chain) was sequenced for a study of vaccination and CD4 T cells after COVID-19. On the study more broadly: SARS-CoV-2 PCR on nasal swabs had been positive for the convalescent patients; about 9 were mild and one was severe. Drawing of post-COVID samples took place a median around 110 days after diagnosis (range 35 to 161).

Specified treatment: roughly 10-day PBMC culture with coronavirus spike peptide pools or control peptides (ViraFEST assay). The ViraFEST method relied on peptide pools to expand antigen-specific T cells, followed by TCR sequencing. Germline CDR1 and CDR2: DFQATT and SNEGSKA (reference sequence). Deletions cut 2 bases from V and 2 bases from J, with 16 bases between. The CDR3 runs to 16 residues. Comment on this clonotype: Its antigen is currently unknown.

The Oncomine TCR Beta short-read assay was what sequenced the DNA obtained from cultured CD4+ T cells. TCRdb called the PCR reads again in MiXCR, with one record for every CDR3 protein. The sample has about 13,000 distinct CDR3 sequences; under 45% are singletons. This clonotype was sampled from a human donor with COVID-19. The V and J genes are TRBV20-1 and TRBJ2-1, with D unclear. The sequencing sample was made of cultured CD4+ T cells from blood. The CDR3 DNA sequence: TGCAGTGCTAGACCGTCTATCAAACCGACCTACAATGAGCAGTTCTTC. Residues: CSARPSIKPTYNEQFF.